The next 16 T cell receptor beta chains were all read from a single sample in a study of blood T cell repertoires in COVID-19. Libraries were prepared by immunoSEQ multiplex PCR; TCRdb keeps only in-frame clonotypes and omits some of them. The data show just under 150,000 clones, around 84% seen once. The sample was peripheral blood. The receptors here all came from a human donor with acute or convalescent COVID-19. The donor label of this sample is uncertain.

The rearrangement links TRBV9 to TRBJ2-1; perhaps TRBD2 as D (6 bases). Trimming pared 4 bases from V and 3 bases from J, leaving 17 bases between. The germline CDR1 and CDR2 sequences are SGDLS and YYNGEE. This CDR3 contains 16 residues. The CDR3 is CASSPLRGELYNEQFF. Here the CDR3 DNA reads TGTGCCAGCAGCCCCCTGCGGGGTGAGCTCTACAATGAGCAGTTCTTC.

This chain connects TRBV27 to TRBJ1-2, with a possible D match to TRBD1 (5 bases). Trimming removed 4 bases at V and 4 bases at J, with 13 bases between. The CDR3 is made up of 14 amino acids. The germline V gene has CDR1 MNHEY and CDR2 SMNVEV (reference sequence). The chain's CDR3 is CASSSSDSAYGYTF. The CDR3 DNA sequence: TGTGCCAGCAGTTCATCCGACAGTGCCTATGGCTACACCTTC.

The chain uses TRBV6-5 and TRBJ1-1; D perhaps matches TRBD1 (5 bases). The germline V gene encodes CDR1 MNHEY and CDR2 SVGAGI. The CDR3 runs to 14 residues. V lost 3 bases to trimming and J lost 1 base, with 9 bases between them. CDR3 sequence: CASSYRTTNTEAFF. CDR3 nucleotide sequence: TGTGCCAGCAGTTATAGGACAACGAACACTGAAGCTTTCTTT.

The J gene is TRBJ2-3, the V gene TRBV7-9; 11 bases align to TRBD2. J lost 3 bases, V lost 4 bases, and 6 bases had no gene match. The germline CDR1 and CDR2 sequences are SEHNR and FQNEAQ (reference sequence). CDR3 length: 16 residues. In nucleotides, the CDR3 is TGTGCCAGCAGCTCTGGGACTAGCGGAGTAACAGATACGCAGTATTTT. Protein sequence: CASSSGTSGVTDTQYF. The full variable domain, in which reference TRBV7-9 and TRBJ2-3 provide the parts outside the CDR3, is DTGVSQNPRHKITKRGQNVTFRCDPISEHNRLYWYRQTLGQGPEFLTYFQNEAQLEKSRLLSDRFSAERPKGSFSTLEIQRTEQGDSAMYLCASSSGTSGVTDTQYFGPGTRLTVL.

The chain carries TRBV7-2 and TRBJ2-2, with TRBD1 as a possible D gene (5 bases). This CDR3 has 14 amino acids. Looked up from germline, CDR1 is SGHTA and CDR2 is FQGNSA. The V end was cut by 5 bases, the J end by 4 bases, with 11 bases between. CDR3 in amino acids: CASSPIRGTGELFF. The CDR3 DNA follows: TGTGCCAGCAGCCCCATAAGGGGCACCGGGGAGCTGTTTTTT.

DNA of the CDR3: TGTGCCAGCAGCCAGGGAATTCTCATGAACACTGAAGCTTTCTTT. The encoded protein is CASSQGILMNTEAFF. V is TRBV6-5 and J is TRBJ1-1, with D perhaps TRBD1 (5 bases). Germline V gene lookup returns CDR1 MNHEY and CDR2 SVGAGI. Between the trimmed V and J ends, which lost 6 bases and 0 bases, there was a span of 14 bases. The length of the CDR3 is 15 residues.

This chain uses TRBV29-1 with TRBJ2-5; no clear D gene. Germline CDR1 is SQVTM and CDR2 is ANQGSEA. V was cut by 4 bases and J by 5 bases, with 17 bases left in between. The CDR3 runs to 14 residues. CDR3: CSVVWPPGLETQYF. The CDR3, as DNA: TGCAGCGTTGTCTGGCCCCCAGGCTTGGAGACCCAGTACTTC.

The gene calls are TRBV12-2 and TRBJ2-2; the tabulated D call, TRBD1, remains unverified against the DNA. TRBV12-2 is flagged as a pseudogene. The CDR3 has 17 amino acids. The CDR3 sequence: CASRLERGQGGTGELFF. Here the CDR3 DNA reads TGTGCAAGTCGCTTAGAAAGAGGACAGGGTGGGACCGGGGAGCTGTTTTTT.

The CDR3 sequence is CASSDPRGGDTEAFF. The CDR3 region has the DNA TGTGCCAGCAGTGATCCACGGGGAGGGGACACTGAAGCTTTCTTT. The rearrangement links TRBV2 to TRBJ1-1, with D possibly TRBD1 on 5 matching bases. Deletions cut 3 bases from V and 3 bases from J, with 14 bases between. This CDR3 has 15 amino acids. In germline, CDR1 is SNHLY, CDR2 FYNNEI.

The J gene is TRBJ2-3, the V gene TRBV27, with TRBD2 identical over 14 bases. The V segment lost 4 bases and the J segment 4 bases; nucleotides outside the gene matches: 13. CDR1 is MNHEY and CDR2 is SMNVEV in the germline V gene (reference sequence). This CDR3 has 19 amino acids. CDR3 sequence (DNA): TGTGCCAGCAGTTCCTGGACTAGCGGGAGGAGAGGTTATTCAGATACGCAGTATTTT. Amino acid sequence: CASSSWTSGRRGYSDTQYF.

The CDR3 reads CASRLMGREQPQHF. DNA of the CDR3: TGTGCCAGCAGGCTTATGGGGCGAGAGCAGCCCCAGCATTTT. The rearrangement uses TRBV6-6 and TRBJ1-5, with a weak D call TRBD1 (5 bases). This CDR3 spans 14 amino acids. Germline loops: CDR1 MNHNY, CDR2 SVGAGI (reference sequence). Trimming took off 6 bases at V and 7 bases at J, with 16 bases between the two ends.

This clone was seen only a few times. This sequence joins TRBV7-8 and TRBJ2-2; TRBD2 matches at 8 bases. The germline gives CDR1 SGHVS, CDR2 FQNEAQ. V lost 5 bases, J lost 0 bases, and 8 bases stayed unmatched. This CDR3 region has 17 residues. The CDR3 DNA reads TGTGCCAGCAGCCCGACACCGGGACTAGCGAACACCGGGGAGCTGTTTTTT. As protein: CASSPTPGLANTGELFF.

As DNA, the CDR3 is TGTGCCAGCAGCTCCCGACTAGCCTCTCAGTTCTTC. Translation gives CASSSRLASQFF. The rearrangement links TRBV7-2 to TRBJ2-1; TRBD2 matches 7 bases. The CDR3 has 12 amino acids. Germline V gene sequence: CDR1 SGHTA, CDR2 FQGNSA. Germline trimming cut 4 bases from V and 13 bases from J; bases unmatched to any gene: 7.

This clone occurred a few times. This sequence joins TRBV6-1 and TRBJ1-2; D unresolved. V lost 0 bases, J lost 10 bases, and 15 bases lay in between. In germline, CDR1 is MNHNS, CDR2 SASEGT. The CDR3 has 14 amino acids. CDR3 sequence: CASSEADSLEDYTF. The CDR3, as DNA: TGTGCCAGCAGTGAAGCCGACTCCCTCGAGGACTACACCTTC.

This clone was seen more than once but under ten times. The rearrangement links TRBV27 to TRBJ1-3; 8 nucleotides match TRBD1. In germline, CDR1 is MNHEY, CDR2 SMNVEV (reference sequence). The V and J ends lost 5 bases and 4 bases, in that order; junction bases with no gene match: 13. This CDR3 comprises 17 residues. DNA of the CDR3: TGTGCCAGCAGTCCCCTTGGCAGGGGGCCAAGAGGAAACACCATATATTTT. It yields the protein CASSPLGRGPRGNTIYF.

The chain couples TRBV6-1 to TRBJ1-2, with 7 bases fitting TRBD1. The trim removed 5 bases at V and 7 bases at J, leaving 7 bases unmatched. The CDR3 contains 13 residues. In germline, CDR1 is MNHNS, CDR2 SASEGT. CDR3 coding DNA: TGTGCCAGCAGTAACCTACAGGGGACTGGCTACACCTTC. This encodes CASSNLQGTGYTF.